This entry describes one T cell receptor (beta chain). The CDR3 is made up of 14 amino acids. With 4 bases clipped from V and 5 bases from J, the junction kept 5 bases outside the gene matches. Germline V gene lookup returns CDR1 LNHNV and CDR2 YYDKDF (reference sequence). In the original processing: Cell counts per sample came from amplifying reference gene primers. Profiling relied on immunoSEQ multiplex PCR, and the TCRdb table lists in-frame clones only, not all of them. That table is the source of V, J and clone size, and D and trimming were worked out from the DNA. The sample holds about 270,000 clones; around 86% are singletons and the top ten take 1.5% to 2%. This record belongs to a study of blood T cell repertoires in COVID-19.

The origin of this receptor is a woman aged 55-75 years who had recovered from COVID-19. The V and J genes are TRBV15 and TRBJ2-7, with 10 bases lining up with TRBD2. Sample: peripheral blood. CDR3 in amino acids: CATSTPGTSDEQYF. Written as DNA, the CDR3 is TGTGCCACCAGCACCCCCGGGACTAGCGACGAGCAGTACTTC.